This TCR beta chain was sequenced during a study of response to subunit inactivated influenza vaccine. CDR3 length: 14 residues. Per germline, CDR1 MNHNS and CDR2 SASEGT. TCRdb independently ran MiXCR on the RT-PCR reads; one entry per CDR3 protein. Here the sample spans around 470,000 distinct CDR3 sequences, approximately 7.3% being singletons. In regard to this clonotype: One end of the junction varies from germline; a read error may be responsible.

Sequencing used PBMCs from blood, obtained around 25 months after vaccination. The rearrangement uses TRBV6-1 and TRBJ2-5; D may be TRBD1 or TRBD2 (6 bases each). The receptor was isolated from a man between 50 and 75 years old who received an inactivated influenza vaccine. Here the CDR3 reads CASREAGGRETQYF. The CDR3 DNA sequence: TGTGCCAGCAGGGAAGCCGGGGGCAGAGAGACCCAGTACTTC.